This T cell receptor beta chain originates from a study of T cells in Graves' hyperthyroidism and ophthalmopathy. TCR beta CDR3 region amplification was performed from RNA transcripts. HTBI primers were employed in a first-round RT-PCR of the TCR CDR3. TCRdb independently ran MiXCR on the multiplex PCR reads; one entry per CDR3 protein. The table shows fewer than 450,000 distinct CDR3 sequences, with about a sixth occurring only once. The clonotype was recovered from a woman aged 25 to 39 with Graves' hyperthyroidism that later progressed to Graves' ophthalmopathy. The sequencing sample was made of blood.

The CDR3 here is CASSQGLDSGLKSGNTIYF. CDR3 DNA: TGTGCCAGCAGCCAAGGGTTGGATTCGGGCCTAAAGTCTGGAAACACCATATATTTT. The rearrangement links TRBV4-2 to TRBJ1-3; no firm D call. The V gene's germline CDR1 is LGHNA and CDR2 YNFKEQ. This CDR3 comprises 19 residues. V shed 1 base and J shed 1 base, with 20 bases lying between them.